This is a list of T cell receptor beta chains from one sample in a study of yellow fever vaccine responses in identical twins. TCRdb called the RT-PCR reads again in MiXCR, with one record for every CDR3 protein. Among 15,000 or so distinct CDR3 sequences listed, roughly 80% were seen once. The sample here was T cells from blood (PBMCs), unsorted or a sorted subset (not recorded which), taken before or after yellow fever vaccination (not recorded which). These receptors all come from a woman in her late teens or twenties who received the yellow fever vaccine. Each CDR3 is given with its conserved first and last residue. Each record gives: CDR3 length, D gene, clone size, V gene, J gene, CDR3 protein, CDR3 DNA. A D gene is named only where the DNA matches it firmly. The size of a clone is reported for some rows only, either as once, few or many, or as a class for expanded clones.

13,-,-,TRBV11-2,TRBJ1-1,CASSKTLNTEAFF,TGTGCCAGCAGCAAAACTTTGAACACTGAAGCTTTCTTT
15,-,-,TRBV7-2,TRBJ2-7,CASSLAEGGYYEQYF,TGTGCCAGCAGCTTAGCGGAAGGGGGATACTACGAGCAGTACTTC
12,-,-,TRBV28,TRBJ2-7,CASSTTPYEQYF,TGTGCCAGCAGTACGACCCCCTACGAGCAGTACTTC
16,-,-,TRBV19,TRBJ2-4,CASSISARSLKNIQYF,TGTGCCAGTAGTATCTCGGCAAGGTCTCTCAAAAACATTCAGTACTTC
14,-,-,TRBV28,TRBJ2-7,CASRGAAEGYEQYF,TGTGCCAGCAGGGGCGCGGCGGAAGGCTACGAGCAGTACTTC
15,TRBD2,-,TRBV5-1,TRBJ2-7,CASSWTSGVSYEQYF,TGCGCCAGCAGCTGGACTAGCGGGGTCTCCTACGAGCAGTACTTC
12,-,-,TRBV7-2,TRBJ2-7,CASSLARYEQYF,TGTGCCAGCAGCTTAGCGCGCTACGAGCAGTACTTC
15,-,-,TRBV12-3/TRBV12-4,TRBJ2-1,CASTYPPGSYNEQFF,TGTGCCAGCACCTACCCTCCGGGCTCCTACAATGAGCAGTTCTTC
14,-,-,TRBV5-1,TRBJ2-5,CASSLFLASETQYF,TGCGCCAGCAGCTTGTTCCTAGCGTCAGAGACCCAGTACTTC
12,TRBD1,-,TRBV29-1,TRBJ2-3,CSGGQSTDTQYF,TGCAGCGGGGGACAGTCCACAGATACGCAGTATTTT
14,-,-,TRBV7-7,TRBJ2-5,CASSQGWLQETQYF,TGTGCTAGCAGCCAGGGATGGCTGCAAGAGACCCAGTACTTC
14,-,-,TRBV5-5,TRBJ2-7,CASSPIPFSYEQYF,TGTGCCAGCAGCCCGATCCCGTTTTCCTACGAGCAGTACTTC
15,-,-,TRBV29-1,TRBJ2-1,CSALGGANPGDEQFF,TGCAGCGCATTAGGGGGGGCTAACCCGGGGGATGAGCAGTTCTTC
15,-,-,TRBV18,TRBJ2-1,CASSPGVPTYNEQFF,TGTGCCAGCTCACCCGGGGTCCCTACCTACAATGAGCAGTTCTTC
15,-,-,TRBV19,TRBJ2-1,CASTLGRGPYNEQFF,TGTGCCAGTACTTTAGGGAGGGGGCCTTACAATGAGCAGTTCTTC
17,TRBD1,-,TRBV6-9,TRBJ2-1,CASSHEQGAVSYNEQFF,TGTGCCAGCAGTCATGAACAGGGGGCTGTCTCCTACAATGAGCAGTTCTTC
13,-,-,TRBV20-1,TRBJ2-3,CSARGSSTDTQYF,TGCAGTGCTAGGGGCAGCAGCACAGATACGCAGTATTTT
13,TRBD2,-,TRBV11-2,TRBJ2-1,CASTSGRLNEQFF,TGTGCCAGCACTAGCGGGAGATTGAACGAGCAGTTCTTC
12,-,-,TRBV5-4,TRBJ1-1,CASSGMYAEAFF,TGTGCCAGCAGCGGAATGTACGCTGAAGCTTTCTTT
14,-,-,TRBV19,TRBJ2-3,CASSIDRGTDTQYF,TGTGCCAGTAGTATAGACAGGGGCACAGATACGCAGTATTTT
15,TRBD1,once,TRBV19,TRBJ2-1,CASSPRQGAYSEQFF,TGTGCCAGTAGTCCAAGACAGGGGGCATATAGTGAGCAGTTCTTC
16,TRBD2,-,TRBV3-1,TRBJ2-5,CASSLGLAGNQETQYF,TGTGCCAGCAGCCTTGGACTAGCGGGGAATCAAGAGACCCAGTACTTC
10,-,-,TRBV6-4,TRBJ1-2,CASSDGVVTF,TGTGCCAGCAGTGACGGGGTAGTCACCTTC
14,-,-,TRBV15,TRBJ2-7,CATSRDTGLGEQYF,TGTGCCACCAGCAGAGATACAGGGCTGGGCGAGCAGTACTTC
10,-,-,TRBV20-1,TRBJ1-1,CSATGTEAFF,TGCAGTGCTACAGGCACTGAAGCTTTCTTT